Described below is a single T cell receptor (beta chain) sequence and its context. This sample is part of a study of blood T cell repertoires in COVID-19. As for the study in general: The origin of the acute and convalescent COVID-19 samples was the United States, Italy and Spain. Sample material is recorded as cDNA or gDNA derived from T cells, B-cell-depleted T cells, or PBMCs.

Measured with immunoSEQ multiplex PCR; TCRdb has only the in-frame clones, and not every one. The sample lists approximately 140,000 clones, around 89% seen once, with less than 20% in the top ten. The CDR3 is made up of 16 amino acids. After removal of 4 bases from V and 7 bases from J, the junction contained 13 bases not matched to a gene. Germline values: CDR1 SGHKS, CDR2 YYEKEE (reference sequence). Sequenced material: peripheral blood. This sequence originates from a man aged 50 to 59 with active or convalescent COVID-19. The chain recombines TRBV5-5 with TRBJ2-7; 11 bases agree with TRBD2. In DNA form, the CDR3 reads TGTGCCAGCAGCCGTAATGTAGCGGGGGGGCCTGGTGAGCAGTACTTC. It codes for CASSRNVAGGPGEQYF.